The following is a T cell receptor beta chain sequence with its context. No antigen is known for it. This sample is part of a study of CD8 T cells in ankylosing spondylitis. Libraries of TCR beta came from quantitative 5'-RACE with molecular barcodes. Each CDR3 protein gets one entry after TCRdb re-called the 5' RACE reads with MiXCR. The table records around 390,000 distinct CDR3 sequences, under 25% of them present only once. Study-wide results and caveats: For ankylosing spondylitis blood, a TCR beta motif of seven to nine highly homologous variants appeared characteristic. Prior work had noted some motif variants in reactive arthritis blood and synovial fluid. According to the report, clones linked to the disease were significantly enriched in matched synovial fluid samples taken from ankylosing spondylitis patients. Those disease-linked clones were CD8+; they were also relatively rare in peripheral blood.

The sequence was collected from a male donor with ankylosing spondylitis. Input material: blood, either unsorted or a sorted T cell fraction (not recorded which).

The DNA for the CDR3 is TGCAGTGCTACGCCGGGGACTAGCATTTTAGAGACCCAGTACTTC. Translated: CSATPGTSILETQYF. The genes are TRBV20-1 and TRBJ2-5; 9 bases agree with TRBD2. J was trimmed by 4 bases and V by 4 bases; bases with no gene match: 10. The CDR3 has 15 residues. Per germline, CDR1 DFQATT and CDR2 SNEGSKA (reference sequence).